What follows is one T cell receptor beta chain and its context. The antigen is undetermined. V was pared by 7 bases and J by 5 bases, with 18 bases between. Germline V gene data show CDR1 as SGHTA and CDR2 as FQGNSA. The CDR3 is 14 amino acids. These data originate in a study of blood T cells in healthy people across ages. PCR was performed a second time for about 7 to 11 cycles using a sample-barcoded 5' primer and a J-beta primer mix. Each cDNA molecule, via a template-switch adaptor with 12 random nucleotides, was tagged. MiXCR was run by TCRdb on the 5' RACE reads, yielding one entry per CDR3 protein. This table has about 1.5 million distinct CDR3 sequences, approximately 39% appearing once. Study-wide points: When one million T cells were used, diversity estimates were thought to be underestimates. Per million T cells, TCR beta diversity dropped roughly linearly as age increased.

This clonotype originated in a woman under 30 in good health. The sequencing sample was made of blood. This chain connects TRBV7-2 to TRBJ2-7, with D possibly being TRBD2 (5 bases). CDR3 coding DNA: TGTGCCAGCACTAAAGAGGGCACGGCAAACGAGCAGTACTTC. This encodes CASTKEGTANEQYF.